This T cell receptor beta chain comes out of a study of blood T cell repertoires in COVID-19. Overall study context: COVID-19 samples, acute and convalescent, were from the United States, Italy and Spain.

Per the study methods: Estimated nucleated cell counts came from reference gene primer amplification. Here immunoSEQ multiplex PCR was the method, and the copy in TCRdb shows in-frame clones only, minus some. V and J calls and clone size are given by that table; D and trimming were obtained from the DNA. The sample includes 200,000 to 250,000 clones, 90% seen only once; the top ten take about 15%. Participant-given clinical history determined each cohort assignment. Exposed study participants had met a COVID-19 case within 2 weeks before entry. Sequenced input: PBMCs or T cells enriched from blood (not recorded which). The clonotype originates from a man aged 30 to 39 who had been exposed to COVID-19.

CDR3 protein: CASSPVGDTQYF. The CDR3 DNA reads as TGTGCCAGCAGTCCCGTCGGAGATACGCAGTATTTT. The V call is TRBV5-4, the J call TRBJ2-3; no clear D gene. The V end was cut by 5 bases, the J end by 5 bases, with 9 bases between. The CDR3 runs 12 residues. CDR1 and CDR2 from the germline V gene are SGHNT and YYREEE (reference sequence).